The source of this TCR beta chain is a study of T-cell reconstitution after alpha-beta-depleted transplantation in children. The TCRbeta library incorporated unique molecular identifiers. TCRdb redid the calling of the PCR reads with MiXCR, one entry per CDR3 protein. The table has just under 550,000 distinct CDR3 sequences, approximately 20% seen once; the top ten hold around 3.3%. The CDR3 spans 17 residues. V trimming: 6 bases; J trimming: 7 bases; junction bases outside the gene matches: 17. Germline values: CDR1 SNHLY, CDR2 FYNNEI. The specimen comprised PBMCs from the stem cell graft donor, sampled from the stem cell graft. The receptor was isolated from a human donor who donated a stem cell graft to a child with acute lymphoblastic leukemia. The genes are TRBV2 and TRBJ2-1, with 8 bases matching TRBD2. The CDR3 region is CASSRTHLRTSTNEQFF. The DNA of the CDR3 is TGTGCCAGCAGCCGTACTCACCTTCGGACTAGCACGAATGAGCAGTTCTTC.